The 10 T cell receptor beta chains below all came from one sample that was sequenced in a study of regulatory T cells in long-lasting Graves disease. Time point described: persistent/refractory GD, antithyroid drugs over 5 years with positive TRAb. From PBMCs, RNA was extracted and then used to make the TCR library. iRepertoire HTBI primers and Arm-PCR of CDR3 regions built TCR beta libraries. TCRdb used MiXCR to reprocess the multiplex PCR reads, holding one entry per CDR3 protein. The data show around 340,000 distinct CDR3 sequences, 20% seen once. The source material was peripheral blood mononuclear cells (PBMCs), sampled when the disease was refractory, from a patient treated with antithyroid drugs. The receptors shown here come from a female donor with Graves disease.

This clonotype was recorded a few times. A read error may produce the germline difference seen at one junction end. The chain recombines TRBV30 with TRBJ1-4; D uncertain. The CDR3 has 15 amino acids. Germline V CDR1 and CDR2: GTSNPN, SVGIG (reference sequence). CDR3 in DNA: TGTACCTGGAGTGTACCCGGGCCGGGTCATGAAAAACTGTTTTTT. It specifies CTWSVPGPGHEKLFF.

The genes are TRBV7-9 and TRBJ2-2; TRBD1 matches 7 bases. Germline V gene sequence: CDR1 SEHNR, CDR2 FQNEAQ (reference sequence). Germline trimming cut 5 bases from V and 3 bases from J; bases unmatched to any gene: 9. The CDR3 has 16 residues. The CDR3 sequence: CASSAAGTEHTGELFF. The CDR3 DNA reads as TGTGCCAGCAGCGCAGCCGGGACAGAGCACACCGGGGAGCTGTTTTTT.

CDR3 nucleotides: TGTGCCAGCAGACGGTATGCAGCGGGAGAAATAGATACGCAGTATTTT. Its translation: CASRRYAAGEIDTQYF. The chain recombines TRBV28 with TRBJ2-3; 8 nucleotides agree with TRBD2. The ends lost 6 bases at V and 5 bases at J; junction bases unmatched: 13. Germline CDR1 MDHEN, CDR2 SYDVKM. The CDR3 runs to 16 residues. Together with reference TRBV28 and TRBJ2-3, the CDR3 gives the full variable domain: DVKVTQSSRYLVKRTGEKVFLECVQDMDHENMFWYRQDPGLGLRLIYFSYDVKMKEKGDIPEGYSVSREKKERFSLILESASTNQTSMYLCASRRYAAGEIDTQYFGPGTRLTVL.

The table lists this clonotype with many counts. The rearrangement joins TRBV6-1 to TRBJ1-4; no definite D call. Germline CDR1 is MNHNS and CDR2 is SASEGT. Trimming took 5 bases from V and 5 from J, leaving 18 bases between them. The CDR3 is 16 residues long. CDR3 sequence reads: CASSKSGGLGNEKLFF. CDR3 DNA sequence: TGTGCCAGCAGTAAGTCGGGCGGACTCGGGAATGAAAAACTGTTTTTT.

Concerning this clonotype: A much larger clone is a single base away; this may be a read error. The V and J genes are TRBV27 and TRBJ2-2; 7 positions agree with TRBD1. CDR3 length: 15 amino acids. Germline V gene lookup returns CDR1 MNHEY and CDR2 SMNVEV (reference sequence). The V and J ends lost 5 bases and 4 bases, in that order; junction bases with no gene match: 7. The CDR3 region has the DNA TGTGCCAGCAGTCAGGGGACAGTTAGCACCGGGGAGCTGTTTTTT. Translating it yields CASSQGTVSTGELFF.

The sample holds many counts of this clonotype. The chain carries TRBV6-9 and TRBJ2-5; D may match TRBD1 or TRBD2 (5 bases each). Trimming cost V 3 bases and J 3 bases, with 29 bases left between them. The germline V gene has CDR1 MNHGY and CDR2 SVAAGI. This CDR3 region has 20 residues. DNA for the CDR3: TGTGCCAGCAGTTACTTTCCCTCTTCCGGGACGGTTCATCTGAAAGAGACCCAGTACTTC. Translated: CASSYFPSSGTVHLKETQYF.

Remarks on this clonotype: It is likely a read error, because the conserved phenylalanine at the end of the CDR3 is missing. The V call is TRBV2, the J call TRBJ2-2, with 7 bases matching TRBD2. V lost 8 bases to trimming and J lost 4 bases; unmatched junction nucleotides: 4. This CDR3 has 13 amino acids. CDR1 is SNHLY, CDR2 FYNNEI, per germline. The CDR3, as DNA: TGTGCCAGCGTCTGGGGGGGCACCGGGGAGCTGTTTTCT. Protein: CASVWGGTGELFS.

This clonotype was detected a few times. The V and J genes are TRBV5-1 and TRBJ2-7; 8 bases match TRBD1. V shed 4 bases and J 6 bases; nucleotides not matched to a gene: 9. Germline CDR1 SGHRS, CDR2 YFSETQ. This CDR3 has 14 amino acids. DNA of the CDR3: TGCGCCAGCAGCATGGCCCTCACAGGGGGCGAGCAGTACTTC. It codes for CASSMALTGGEQYF. Full variable domain (outside the CDR3, taken from reference TRBV5-1 and TRBJ2-7): KAGVTQTPRYLIKTRGQQVTLSCSPISGHRSVSWYQQTPGQGLQFLFEYFSETQRNKGNFPGRFSGRQFSNSRSEMNVSTLELGDSALYLCASSMALTGGEQYFGPGTRLTVT.

The V and J genes are TRBV6-5 and TRBJ1-6; 9 positions match TRBD1. CDR1 is MNHEY and CDR2 is SVGAGI in the germline V gene. The CDR3 runs 21 residues. V was pared by 2 bases and J by 0 bases, with 14 bases of the junction left unmatched. DNA of the CDR3: TGTGCCAGCAGTTACACCCGCCGGACAGGGGCCCTCAGCTCCTATAATTCACCCCTCCACTTT. Translating gives CASSYTRRTGALSSYNSPLHF.

This clonotype showed up just a few times. The chain couples TRBV5-5 to TRBJ1-5; the D is unclear. Deletions cut 1 base from V and 0 bases from J, with 11 bases between. The CDR3 is made up of 16 amino acids. Germline lookup yields CDR1 SGHKS and CDR2 YYEKEE (reference sequence). The CDR3 loop reads CASSLLGRSSNQPQHF. The DNA of the CDR3 is TGTGCCAGCAGCTTGCTAGGGAGATCTAGCAATCAGCCCCAGCATTTT. The complete variable domain, with remaining parts taken from reference TRBV5-5 and TRBJ1-5, reads DAGVTQSPTHLIKTRGQQVTLRCSPISGHKSVSWYQQVLGQGPQFIFQYYEKEERGRGNFPDRFSARQFPNYSSELNVNALLLGDSALYLCASSLLGRSSNQPQHFGDGTRLSIL.